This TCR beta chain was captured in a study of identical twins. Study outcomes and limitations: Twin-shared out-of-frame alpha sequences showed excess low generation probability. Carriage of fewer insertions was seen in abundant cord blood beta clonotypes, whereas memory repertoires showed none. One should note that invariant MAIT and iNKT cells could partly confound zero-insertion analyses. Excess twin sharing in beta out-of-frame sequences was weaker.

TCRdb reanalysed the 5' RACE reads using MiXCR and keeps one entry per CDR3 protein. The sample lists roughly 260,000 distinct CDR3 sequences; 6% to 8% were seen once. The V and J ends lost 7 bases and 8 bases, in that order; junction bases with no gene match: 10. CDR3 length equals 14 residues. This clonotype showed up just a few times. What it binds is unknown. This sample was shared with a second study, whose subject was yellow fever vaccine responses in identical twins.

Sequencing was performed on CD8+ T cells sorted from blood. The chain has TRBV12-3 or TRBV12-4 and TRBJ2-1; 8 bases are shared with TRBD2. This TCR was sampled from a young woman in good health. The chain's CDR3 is CASTTSGPWYEQFF. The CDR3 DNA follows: TGTGCCAGCACCACTAGCGGCCCTTGGTATGAGCAGTTCTTC.